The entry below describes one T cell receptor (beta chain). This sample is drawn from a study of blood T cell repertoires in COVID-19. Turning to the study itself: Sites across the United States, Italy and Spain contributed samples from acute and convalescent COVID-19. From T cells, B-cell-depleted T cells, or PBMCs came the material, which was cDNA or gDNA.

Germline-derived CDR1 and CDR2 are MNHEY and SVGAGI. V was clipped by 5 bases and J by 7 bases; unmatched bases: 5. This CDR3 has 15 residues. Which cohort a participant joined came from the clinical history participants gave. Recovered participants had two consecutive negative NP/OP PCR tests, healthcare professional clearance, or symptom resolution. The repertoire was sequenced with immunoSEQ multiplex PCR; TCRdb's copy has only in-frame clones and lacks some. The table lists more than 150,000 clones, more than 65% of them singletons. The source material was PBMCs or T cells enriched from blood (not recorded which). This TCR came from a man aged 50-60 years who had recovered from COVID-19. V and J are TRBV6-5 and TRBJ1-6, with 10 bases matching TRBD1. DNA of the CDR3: TGTGCCAGCAGTCCCCCGGGACAGGGGAATTCACCCCTCCACTTT. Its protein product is CASSPPGQGNSPLHF.